The 14 T cell receptor beta chains presented below share a single source sample, sequenced in a study of T-cell reconstitution after alpha-beta-depleted transplantation in children. It was with unique molecular identifiers that the TCRbeta library was prepared. TCRdb itself ran the PCR reads through MiXCR, one entry per CDR3 protein. The sample has some 840,000 distinct CDR3 sequences, approximately 15% seen once. This specimen consisted of PBMCs, mostly from graft donor cells, obtained 360 days after TCRalphabeta/CD19-depleted stem cell transplant. Receptors originate from a male patient between 10 and 17 years old who had a stem cell transplant for acute lymphoblastic leukemia, so the T cells may come from the graft donor.

This clonotype showed up just a few times. This chain links TRBV7-9 with TRBJ2-5; D perhaps matches TRBD1 (5 bases). This CDR3 contains 15 residues. The germline gives CDR1 SEHNR, CDR2 FQNEAQ (reference sequence). Trimming removed 2 bases at V and 5 bases at J, with 15 bases between. CDR3 coding DNA: TGTGCCAGCAGCTTAATACAAGGGGTGCGGGAGACCCAGTACTTC. Amino acids: CASSLIQGVRETQYF.

The table lists this clonotype with a few counts. The rearrangement links TRBV20-1 to TRBJ2-3; 8 bases map to TRBD2. Losses at the gene ends were 0 bases for V and 8 bases for J; bases not matched to a gene: 13. The length of the CDR3 is 16 residues. CDR1 and CDR2 (germline): DFQATT, SNEGSKA (reference sequence). This CDR3 is CSARDGSGMGAGTQYF. CDR3 nucleotide sequence: TGCAGTGCTAGAGATGGTAGCGGGATGGGGGCGGGTACGCAGTATTTT.

This chain connects TRBV12-3 or TRBV12-4 to TRBJ1-1; possibly TRBD1 for D (5 bases). This CDR3 spans 14 amino acids. With 4 bases removed from V and 1 base from J, the gap between germline ends came to 10 bases. The CDR3 loop is CASSSWGTNTEAFF. For the CDR3, the DNA is TGTGCCAGCAGTTCCTGGGGGACGAACACTGAAGCTTTCTTT.

The CDR3 reads CASSQLPSGDEQFF. CDR3 nucleotide sequence: TGTGCCAGCAGCCAATTACCTAGCGGGGATGAGCAGTTCTTC. The V and J genes are TRBV16 and TRBJ2-1, with 9 bases matching TRBD2. CDR1 KGHSY and CDR2 FQNENV come from the germline V gene. V shed 1 base, J shed 8 bases, and the junction held 3 bases outside the gene matches. This CDR3 spans 14 amino acids.

This chain joins TRBV12-3 or TRBV12-4 and TRBJ2-6; D is perhaps TRBD1 (5 bases). V was cut by 5 bases and J by 3 bases, with 14 bases left in between. The CDR3 runs 16 residues. The CDR3 nucleotides are TGTGCCAGCAGTCCCCAGGGTCCTGGTGGGGCCAACGTCCTGACTTTC. Amino acids: CASSPQGPGGANVLTF.

The gene calls are TRBV30 and TRBJ1-1; TRBD1 might be the D (6 bases). There are 16 residues in the CDR3. Germline V lookup: CDR1 GTSNPN, CDR2 SVGIG (reference sequence). Trimming took off 2 bases at V and 2 bases at J, with 18 bases between the two ends. CDR3 region: CAWSTLNRVSNTEAFF. The CDR3 nucleotides are TGTGCCTGGAGTACCCTAAACAGGGTGTCCAACACTGAAGCTTTCTTT.

This clonotype was seen a handful of times. The chain couples TRBV12-3 or TRBV12-4 to TRBJ1-3, with unresolved D. V was cut by 4 bases and J by 0 bases, with 28 bases left in between. CDR3 length equals 21 residues. CDR3 amino acids: CASSSTPGSSWSARSGNTIYF. The CDR3 DNA is TGTGCCAGCAGTTCAACGCCCGGGAGTTCTTGGTCAGCCCGCTCTGGAAACACCATATATTTT.

The rearrangement uses TRBV5-6 and TRBJ1-5, with D tentatively TRBD1 (6 bases). There are 15 residues in the CDR3. CDR1 and CDR2 (germline): SGHDT, YYEEEE. V lost 2 bases, J lost 7 bases, and 16 bases lay in between. The DNA for the CDR3 is TGTGCCAGCAGCTTTTTTGTCGCAGGGGTCCAGCCCCAGCATTTT. Translated, it gives CASSFFVAGVQPQHF.

This clonotype was found a few times. V gene TRBV27 combines with J gene TRBJ2-7; D is perhaps TRBD1 (5 bases). From germline, CDR1 is MNHEY and CDR2 SMNVEV (reference sequence). The CDR3 sequence is 13 residues long. Trimming removed 2 bases from V and 4 bases from J, with 9 bases in between. The CDR3 spells CASSLTGQYEQYF. In DNA, the CDR3 is TGTGCCAGCAGTTTAACCGGACAATACGAGCAGTACTTC.

V usage is TRBV15 and J usage is TRBJ1-5; no clear D. The V end was cut by 0 bases, the J end by 3 bases, with 3 bases between. CDR1 is LNHNV and CDR2 is YYDKDF in the germline V gene (reference sequence). CDR3 length: 13 amino acids. CDR3 protein: CATSREANQPQHF. CDR3 nucleotides: TGTGCCACCAGCAGAGAGGCCAATCAGCCCCAGCATTTT.

The V and J genes are TRBV11-2 and TRBJ2-5, with D hard to call. V lost 2 bases and J lost 5, with 18 bases in between. Germline CDR1 is SGHAT and CDR2 is FQNNGV. This CDR3 is 16 amino acids long. The CDR3 nucleotides are TGTGCCAGCAGCTTAACCCGTTATGAAGTGGGGGAGACCCAGTACTTC. Its protein product is CASSLTRYEVGETQYF.

This sequence joins TRBV27 and TRBJ2-2, with 8 bases identical to TRBD2. The CDR3 is 17 amino acids. Germline V CDR1 and CDR2: MNHEY, SMNVEV (reference sequence). V gave up 5 bases and J gave up 6 bases; unmatched junction bases: 14. CDR3 protein: CASSPTSGLEVPGELFF. CDR3 coding DNA: TGTGCCAGCAGTCCAACTAGCGGACTGGAGGTGCCCGGGGAGCTGTTTTTT.

CDR3 protein: CASSMGLAGFLGSYEQYF. The DNA for the CDR3 is TGCGCCAGCAGCATGGGACTAGCGGGATTCCTGGGGTCCTACGAGCAGTACTTC. This chain joins TRBV4-1 and TRBJ2-7; 13 nucleotides line up with TRBD2. The junction had 11 bases not matched to a gene; V was cut back by 5 bases and J by 1 base. Germline V gives CDR1 MGHRA, CDR2 YSYEKL. CDR3 length: 18 amino acids.

This clonotype was observed many times. The rearrangement uses TRBV7-9 and TRBJ2-1; 7 nucleotides align to TRBD1. Per the germline V gene, CDR1 is SEHNR and CDR2 is FQNEAQ (reference sequence). The ends lost 4 bases at V and 4 bases at J; junction bases unmatched: 4. CDR3 length: 14 amino acids. CDR3 in amino acids: CASSSGTDYNEQFF. DNA for the CDR3: TGTGCCAGCAGCTCGGGGACAGATTACAATGAGCAGTTCTTC.